This T cell receptor beta chain is from a study of PD-1 blockade in classical Hodgkin lymphoma. The wider study: Patients were given intravenous nivolumab, 3 mg/kg, every 2 weeks.

Only in-frame clones appear in the TCRdb table, and some are missing; sequencing was by immunoSEQ multiplex PCR. Found here are around 34,000 clones, approximately 90% of them singletons; the top ten hold 0.2% to 0.3%. This CDR3 is built from 14 residues. Germline lookup yields CDR1 SNHLY and CDR2 FYNNEI. Trimming took off 6 bases at V and 6 bases at J, with 15 bases between the two ends. Exposure to brentuximab vedotin varied, and each patient had relapsed following autologous stem cell transplantation. Thawed PBMCs yielded CD4+ T cells through magnetic negative selection. The V and J genes are TRBV2 and TRBJ1-5, with D maybe TRBD1 (6 bases). The source material was CD4+ T cells from blood, sampled at baseline. This clonotype was sampled from a human donor with classical Hodgkin lymphoma. CDR3 sequence (DNA): TGTGCCAGCAGCGGACCCAGGGGTAGTCAGCCCCAGCATTTT. Protein: CASSGPRGSQPQHF.